The T cell receptor beta chain described here comes from a study of blood T cell repertoires in COVID-19 (TCRdb year 2020). The study in broad terms: The collaborator samples originated in the United States, Italy and Spain and spanned the acute and convalescent phases of COVID-19. The material from the prospective study consisted of cDNA or gDNA derived from T cells, B-cell-depleted T cells, or PBMCs. The dataset comprised deeply sampled blood TCRbeta repertoires from subjects exposed to, actively infected with, or recovered from COVID-19. The repertoires were made available in a free public database intended to serve as a resource for research on the immune response to SARS-CoV-2. The samples were drawn from the first 160 participants of the ongoing ImmuneRACE study and from over 950 subjects provided by 6 global collaborators. Sample metadata almost always included a de-identified subject ID, COVID-19 status, age in years and sex. HLA class I and class II types, where available, came from metadata supplied by the sample provider rather than from assay-based typing. Results and caveats for the whole study, not just this receptor: The amount of clinical and demographic metadata varied by source and participant and was provided uncurated.

The immunoSEQ Assay, a bias-controlled multiplex PCR, was used to amplify TCRbeta CDR3 regions from genomic DNA. From the authors' description of their analysis: The number of nucleated cells in each sample was estimated by amplification of reference gene primers within the assay. Sequence reads were collapsed and filtered to measure the absolute abundance of every unique TCRbeta CDR3 rearrangement. For each sample, productive Simpson clonality was calculated as the square root of Simpson's diversity index over productive rearrangements. TCRdb retrieved this table from immuneACCESS and kept in-frame rearrangements only. Not all clones are present; in checked studies, unresolved V genes account for under half, and no reason is known for the remainder. V and J calls and clone size are those listed in that table; D and trimming were worked out from the DNA. This sample gives roughly 160,000 clones in total; 84% of them show up just once. The ten largest clones capture around 12% of the sample.

Participants in the prospective study were aged about 18 to 95 years, lived in about two dozen United States geographic areas, and enrolled through a virtual design. In the prospective study, participants were assigned to cohorts based on the clinical history participants reported in a screening survey and a study questionnaire. ImmuneRACE Cohort 3 recovered participants were defined by two consecutive negative NP/OP PCR tests, healthcare professional clearance, or symptom resolution. Mobile phlebotomists in the prospective study collected whole blood, serum and a nasopharyngeal or oropharyngeal swab from every participant. Over a 2-month period, participants in the prospective study had the option of providing additional blood draws and questionnaires. Blood samples from the prospective study were shipped frozen or at room temperature prior to DNA extraction. The germline V end is reduced by 2 bases and the J end by 5 bases; junction bases left unmatched: 10. Spanning cysteine to phenylalanine, the CDR3 consists of 16 amino acids. Only the CDR3 portion is preserved as DNA: 48 bases, with reading frame beginning at the first base. CDR1 and CDR2 (SGHRS, YFSETQ) derive from the germline V gene.

Of note for this clone: Its antigen specificity is not known. One base away there is no much larger clone; base qualities are not given.

The sequencing input was PBMCs or T cells enriched from blood (not recorded which). The rearrangement joined TRBV5-1 to TRBJ2-5, and 9 bases in between align with TRBD2. This TCR was sampled from a middle-aged man who had recovered from COVID-19. CDR3 protein: CASSFGISGGAETQYF. The DNA sequence is given as TGCGCCAGCAGCTTTGGTATTAGCGGGGGAGCGGAGACCCAGTACTTC. Extended through the reference TRBV5-1 and TRBJ2-5 proteins, this CDR3 yields the full variable domain: KAGVTQTPRYLIKTRGQQVTLSCSPISGHRSVSWYQQTPGQGLQFLFEYFSETQRNKGNFPGRFSGRQFSNSRSEMNVSTLELGDSALYLCASSFGISGGAETQYFGPGTRLLVL.